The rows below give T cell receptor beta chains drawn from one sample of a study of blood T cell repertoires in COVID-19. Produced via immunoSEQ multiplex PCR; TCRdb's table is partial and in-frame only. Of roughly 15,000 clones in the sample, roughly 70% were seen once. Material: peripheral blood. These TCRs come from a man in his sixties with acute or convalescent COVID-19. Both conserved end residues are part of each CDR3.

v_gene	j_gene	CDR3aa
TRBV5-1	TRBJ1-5	CASSLGQGSGQPQHF
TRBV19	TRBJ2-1	CASSLRRLDEQFF
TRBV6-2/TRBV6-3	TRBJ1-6	CASSYGRVEPPLHF
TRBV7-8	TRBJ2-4	CASSLVTSGSGRNIQYF
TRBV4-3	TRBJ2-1	CASSLLTTFSYNEQFF
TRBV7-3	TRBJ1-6	CASSVTGPDNSPLHF
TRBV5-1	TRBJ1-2	CASSLGEIYGYTF
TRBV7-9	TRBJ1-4	CASSLGGGSNEKLFF
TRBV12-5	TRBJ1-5	CASGLEGNQPQHF
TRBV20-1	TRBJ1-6	CSASQMGTENSPLHF
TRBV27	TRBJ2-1	CASSLLASGSGNEQFF
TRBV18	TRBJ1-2	CASSPTRQGTNYGYTF
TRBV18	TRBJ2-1	CASSHKPARRDNEQFF
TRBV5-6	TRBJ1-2	CASRRQGADGYTF
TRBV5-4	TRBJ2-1	CASSFRGNEQFF
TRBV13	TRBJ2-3	CASSLSGELDTQYF
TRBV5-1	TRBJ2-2	CASSHATSGANTGELFF
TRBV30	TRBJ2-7	CAGRDFSSYEQYF
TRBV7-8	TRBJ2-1	CASSGQGTSGTYNEQFF
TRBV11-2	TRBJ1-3	CASSLGAGRNTIYF
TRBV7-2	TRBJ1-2	CASSFRTGHSDGYTF
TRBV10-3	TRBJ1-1	CASRDRGRENTEAFF
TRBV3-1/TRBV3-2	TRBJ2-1	CASSLRPGLATYNEQFF
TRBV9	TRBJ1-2	CASSPFDGGHGYTF